The T cell receptor (beta chain) under discussion was sequenced for a study of blood T cell repertoires in COVID-19. This clone was seen only once. Sequencing was performed with immunoSEQ multiplex PCR; in TCRdb, only in-frame clones are kept and a portion is missing. The repertoire holds around 220,000 clones, with 85% to 95% as singletons. Germline V CDR1 and CDR2: SGHNT, YENEEA. With 4 bases clipped from V and 8 bases from J, the junction kept 10 bases outside the gene matches. This CDR3 comprises 15 residues. This TCR came from a woman between 18 and 29 years old who had recovered from COVID-19. Sequencing was performed on PBMCs or T cells enriched from blood (not recorded which). This chain links TRBV11-3 with TRBJ2-1; 8 positions match TRBD2. The CDR3 DNA follows: TGTGCCAGCAGCTCTGGACTAGCCGAAGGGGATGAGCAGTTCTTC. It codes for CASSSGLAEGDEQFF.